The 30 T cell receptor beta chains below were found in one sample sequenced in a study of cytomegalovirus exposure and HLA in healthy donors. The PCR employed 60 Vbeta primers together with 13 Jbeta primers. The method was immunoSEQ multiplex PCR; TCRdb's version includes in-frame clones alone and lacks a portion of them. This table holds some 120,000 clones, 80% found once. Sequencing was carried out using PBMCs. The receptor source for this set is a man aged 25-45 years in good health and CMV-seronegative.

This chain links TRBV10-2 with TRBJ2-2; 8 nucleotides agree with TRBD1. This CDR3 spans 15 amino acids. The germline V gene has CDR1 WSHSY and CDR2 SAAADI. With 6 bases clipped from V and 1 base from J, the junction kept 4 bases outside the gene matches. CDR3 residues: CASSRGQGNTGELFF. The CDR3 DNA follows: TGCGCCAGCAGCCGAGGACAGGGGAACACCGGGGAGCTGTTTTTT.

The chain employs TRBV18 and TRBJ2-7; 11 bases map to TRBD1. CDR3 length equals 16 residues. CDR1 is KGHSH, CDR2 LQKENI, per germline. V dropped 3 bases and J dropped 2; count of bases not matched to a gene: 6. The CDR3 DNA sequence: TGTGCCAGCTCACCCGCGCAGGGACAGGGGGCCTACGAGCAGTACTTC. Amino acid sequence: CASSPAQGQGAYEQYF.

The J gene is TRBJ2-7, the V gene TRBV19; D unresolved. V gave up 5 bases and J gave up 3 bases, with 8 bases separating them. The CDR3 length is 12 residues. Germline values: CDR1 LNHDA, CDR2 SQIVND (reference sequence). The DNA for the CDR3 is TGTGCCAGTAGTGATTCGGGCTACGAGCAGTACTTC. Encoded protein: CASSDSGYEQYF.

The V gene is TRBV25-1, the J gene TRBJ2-7; maybe TRBD1 (6 bases). CDR1 is MGHDK and CDR2 is SYGVNS in the germline V gene. The germline V and J ends were trimmed by 2 bases and 3 bases, with 11 bases remaining between them. The CDR3 extends over 14 amino acids. CDR3 region: CASSEGQYNYEQYF. CDR3 bases: TGTGCCAGCAGTGAAGGACAGTACAACTACGAGCAGTACTTC.

This clone has only one observation. V and J are TRBV7-9 and TRBJ1-1; 7 bases fit TRBD1. V lost 5 bases to trimming and J lost 0 bases; unmatched junction nucleotides: 6. CDR1 and CDR2 from the germline V gene are SEHNR and FQNEAQ (reference sequence). The CDR3 loop spans 15 amino acids. The CDR3 nucleotides read TGTGCCAGCAGCGGGGGACAGATTCTGAACACTGAAGCTTTCTTT. Its protein is CASSGGQILNTEAFF.

V and J are TRBV2 and TRBJ2-1; 9 nucleotides match TRBD2. The V and J ends lost 7 bases and 2 bases, in that order; junction bases with no gene match: 6. CDR3 length: 15 amino acids. CDR1 and CDR2 from the germline V gene are SNHLY and FYNNEI. CDR3 DNA sequence: TGTGCCAGCATTCAGACTAGCGGAACCTACAATGAGCAGTTCTTC. This encodes CASIQTSGTYNEQFF. Full variable domain (outside the CDR3, taken from reference TRBV2 and TRBJ2-1): EPEVTQTPSHQVTQMGQEVILRCVPISNHLYFYWYRQILGQKVEFLVSFYNNEISEKSEIFDDQFSVERPDGSNFTLKIRSTKLEDSAMYFCASIQTSGTYNEQFFGPGTRLTVL.

CDR3 DNA: TGTGCCAGCTACGGGACAGAGCATGGCTACACCTTC. Translated, it gives CASYGTEHGYTF. The chain has TRBV2 and TRBJ1-2; 7 bases match TRBD1. The J segment lost 6 bases and the V segment lost 8 bases, leaving 6 bases of the junction unmatched. Germline CDR1 reads SNHLY; CDR2 reads FYNNEI. The CDR3 is made up of 12 amino acids.

The V call is TRBV6-5, the J call TRBJ2-7; D gene ambiguous. The length of the CDR3 is 16 residues. Trimming removed 1 base from V and 0 bases from J, with 13 bases in between. Germline V gene data show CDR1 as MNHEY and CDR2 as SVGAGI. The CDR3 sequence is CASSYYQEYSSYEQYF. In DNA, the CDR3 is TGTGCCAGCAGTTACTATCAGGAATACTCCTCCTACGAGCAGTACTTC.

This chain connects TRBV10-3 to TRBJ2-7; 12 nucleotides match TRBD2. The V gene end was trimmed by 3 bases and the J gene end by 2 bases; junction bases not matched to a gene: 5. The CDR3 extends over 16 amino acids. In germline, CDR1 is ENHRY, CDR2 SYGVKD. The CDR3 spells CAISESTSGSTYEQYF. The CDR3 nucleotides read TGTGCCATCAGTGAATCGACTAGCGGGAGCACCTACGAGCAGTACTTC.

This chain uses TRBV28 with TRBJ2-1; no clear D. Germline CDR1 reads MDHEN; CDR2 reads SYDVKM. The V gene lost 4 bases and the J gene lost 0 bases, with 16 bases spanning the gap. This CDR3 is built from 17 residues. CDR3 protein: CASSSPLLSISYNEQFF. For the CDR3, the DNA is TGTGCCAGCAGTTCCCCTCTCTTGAGCATCTCCTACAATGAGCAGTTCTTC.

The chain links TRBV29-1 to TRBJ2-1, with 12 bases aligning to TRBD2. The CDR3 has 13 residues. J was trimmed by 8 bases and V by 6 bases; bases with no gene match: 5. Per the germline V gene, CDR1 is SQVTM and CDR2 is ANQGSEA. CDR3 nucleotides: TGCAGCGTAAGACTAGCGGGAGTCCATGAGCAGTTCTTC. Amino acids: CSVRLAGVHEQFF.

This clone was counted a single time. CDR3: CASSPRQGDGGEQFF. CDR3 in DNA: TGTGCCAGCAGCCCGAGACAGGGAGATGGGGGTGAGCAGTTCTTC. The chain is built from TRBV11-2 and TRBJ2-1; TRBD1 agrees at 7 bases. Trimming cost V 5 bases and J 9 bases; bases outside gene matches: 13. Germline CDR1 is SGHAT and CDR2 is FQNNGV. The CDR3 length is 15 residues.

On this clone: The same CDR3 can be traced to other DNA sequences in this sample. J is TRBJ1-1 and V is TRBV10-3; D remains ambiguous. The germline V and J ends were trimmed by 3 bases and 0 bases, with 5 bases remaining between them. From germline, CDR1 is ENHRY and CDR2 SYGVKD. The CDR3 is made up of 13 amino acids. The CDR3 loop is CAISDQLNTEAFF. Written as DNA, the CDR3 is TGTGCCATCAGTGACCAGTTGAACACTGAAGCTTTCTTT.

The rearrangement joins TRBV7-3 to TRBJ2-2; the D is unclear. Trimming stripped 2 bases from V and 6 bases from J, with 13 bases between. Per germline, CDR1 SGHTA and CDR2 FQGTGA. CDR3 size: 15 residues. CDR3 protein: CASSLASTPPGELFF. The CDR3 DNA follows: TGTGCCAGCAGCTTAGCTTCAACTCCCCCCGGGGAGCTGTTTTTT.

This clone has more than one count but fewer than ten. V usage is TRBV6-1 and J usage is TRBJ2-1, with D uncertain. Between the trimmed V and J ends, which lost 2 bases and 10 bases, there was a span of 9 bases. The germline V gene encodes CDR1 MNHNS and CDR2 SASEGT. The CDR3 contains 12 residues. The CDR3 bases are TGTGCCAGCAGTGAAATTCTCTACGAGCAGTTCTTC. It translates to CASSEILYEQFF.

The rearrangement links TRBV7-8 to TRBJ2-1; TRBD2 matches 7 bases. After removal of 3 bases from V and 6 bases from J, the junction contained 8 bases not matched to a gene. The CDR3 runs 15 residues. The V gene's germline CDR1 is SGHVS and CDR2 FQNEAQ. CDR3 region: CASSFLAEPINEQFF. DNA of the CDR3: TGTGCCAGCAGCTTTCTAGCGGAGCCAATCAATGAGCAGTTCTTC.

V gene TRBV7-8 combines with J gene TRBJ2-7; tentative D call: TRBD2 (6 bases). The CDR3 contains 14 residues. V was trimmed by 5 bases and J by 4 bases, leaving 15 bases between them. CDR1 SGHVS and CDR2 FQNEAQ come from the germline V gene. CDR3 in DNA: TGTGCCAGCAGCGCCGGGACTCGAACTTACGAGCAGTACTTC. Protein sequence: CASSAGTRTYEQYF.

A remark on this clone: Other DNA variants within this sample encode the same CDR3. The V call is TRBV19, the J call TRBJ1-1, with D maybe TRBD1 (5 bases). CDR3 length: 18 residues. Germline V gives CDR1 LNHDA, CDR2 SQIVND (reference sequence). V was trimmed by 0 bases and J by 5 bases, leaving 22 bases between them. As DNA, the CDR3 is TGTGCCAGTAGTATAGATCGGCGGGGACCGGTAACAGCAACTGAAGCTTTCTTT. Protein: CASSIDRRGPVTATEAFF.

This clone was seen just once. This chain links TRBV19 with TRBJ2-3; 7 bases align to TRBD2. The CDR3 extends over 15 amino acids. Germline V gives CDR1 LNHDA, CDR2 SQIVND (reference sequence). The junction had 9 bases not matched to a gene; V was cut back by 6 bases and J by 3 bases. The CDR3 region is CASRSWGGSTDTQYF. The CDR3 coding sequence is TGTGCCAGTAGGTCATGGGGCGGGAGTACAGATACGCAGTATTTT.

V and J are TRBV30 and TRBJ1-6; 9 bases line up with TRBD1. J was trimmed by 5 bases and V by 5 bases; bases with no gene match: 13. Germline values: CDR1 GTSNPN, CDR2 SVGIG (reference sequence). The CDR3 contains 17 residues. The CDR3 reads CAWRPEGTGFDNSPLHF. The CDR3 DNA reads TGTGCCTGGCGGCCGGAAGGGACAGGGTTCGATAATTCACCCCTCCACTTT.

The chain joins TRBV19 to TRBJ1-2; a weak D match, TRBD1 (5 bases). The CDR3 runs to 12 residues. Trimming left V 7 bases short and J 3 bases short, with 9 bases between. The germline V gene encodes CDR1 LNHDA and CDR2 SQIVND (reference sequence). In DNA, the CDR3 is TGTGCCAGTACAGACAGAGACTATGGCTACACCTTC. It yields the protein CASTDRDYGYTF.

CDR3 sequence reads: CASSLSGGARHTEAFF. CDR3 in DNA: TGTGCCAGCAGTTTATCGGGGGGGGCGCGTCACACTGAAGCTTTCTTT. The V and J genes are TRBV27 and TRBJ1-1; D is perhaps TRBD1 (6 bases). V lost 0 bases, J lost 3 bases, and 14 bases lay in between. Germline-derived CDR1 and CDR2 are MNHEY and SMNVEV (reference sequence). The CDR3 runs 16 residues.

This clone has a handful of counts. CDR3 loop: CASSQDRGGGIEQYF. The CDR3, as DNA: TGCGCCAGCAGCCAAGATCGGGGAGGGGGGATCGAGCAGTACTTC. The chain combines TRBV4-3 with TRBJ2-7, with D perhaps TRBD2 (7 bases). This CDR3 contains 15 residues. The germline CDR1 and CDR2 sequences are LGHNA and YSLEER. Trimming left V 0 bases short and J 6 bases short, with 15 bases between.

This chain links TRBV5-6 with TRBJ2-7; D might be TRBD1 (6 bases). The CDR3 is 17 amino acids. The V gene's germline CDR1 is SGHDT and CDR2 YYEEEE. V was cut by 4 bases and J by 0 bases, with 20 bases left in between. The CDR3 DNA follows: TGTGCCAGCAGCGAACTGACAGGTGGTAGCGCCTCCTACGAGCAGTACTTC. This translates into CASSELTGGSASYEQYF.

This clone was counted between two and nine times. The chain employs TRBV27 and TRBJ1-2, with 8 bases identical to TRBD1. The ends lost 5 bases at V and 2 bases at J; junction bases unmatched: 10. There are 16 residues in the CDR3. Germline CDR1 MNHEY, CDR2 SMNVEV (reference sequence). The chain's CDR3 is CASSLTGQGENYGYTF. Here the CDR3 DNA reads TGTGCCAGCAGTCTTACCGGACAGGGTGAGAACTATGGCTACACCTTC.

V gene TRBV19 combines with J gene TRBJ2-2; no reliable D call. The CDR3 runs to 20 residues. Germline lookup yields CDR1 LNHDA and CDR2 SQIVND (reference sequence). Trimming took 5 bases from V and 0 from J, leaving 25 bases between them. The CDR3 DNA reads as TGTGCCAGTAGTCAAACACCGATTTTGGGCCTATTCGCGAACACCGGGGAGCTGTTTTTT. Its translation: CASSQTPILGLFANTGELFF.

The chain recombines TRBV5-6 with TRBJ2-7; no firm D call. The ends were cut back, 2 bases at V and 3 bases at J, with 9 bases in the middle. CDR1 SGHDT and CDR2 YYEEEE come from the germline V gene. The CDR3 has 13 residues. The CDR3 protein is CASSLNLLYEQYF. As DNA, the CDR3 is TGTGCCAGCAGCTTAAACTTACTCTACGAGCAGTACTTC.

This clone showed up just once. The CDR3 region has the DNA TGTGCCAGCAGCCACTACCAACTAGCGGGAGGTGAGCAGTTCTTC. It encodes CASSHYQLAGGEQFF. The V call is TRBV14, the J call TRBJ2-1, with 12 nucleotides matching TRBD2. The germline gives CDR1 SGHDN, CDR2 FVKESK. The CDR3 covers 15 residues. Trimming at V came to 3 bases and at J to 9 bases, leaving 6 bases not matched to a gene.

This chain joins TRBV12-5 and TRBJ1-1; D uncertain. The CDR3 is 11 amino acids. V dropped 5 bases and J dropped 6 bases, with 7 bases sitting between them. Germline assignment: CDR1 LGHNT and CDR2 FRNRAP. This chain's CDR3 is CASGIESEAFF. In DNA, the CDR3 is TGTGCTAGTGGTATAGAATCTGAAGCTTTCTTT.

This clone was observed a single time. The chain links TRBV18 to TRBJ2-7; maybe TRBD1 (6 bases). Trimming shortened V by 3 bases and J by 2 bases, and 14 bases separated the two germline ends. The CDR3 runs to 15 residues. The germline CDR1 and CDR2 sequences are KGHSH and LQKENI. The CDR3 nucleotides read TGTGCCAGCTCACCGGACAGCCTAATCACCTACGAGCAGTACTTC. Its protein product is CASSPDSLITYEQYF.